This record concerns one T cell receptor (beta chain) sequence. The sample originates from a study of blood T cell repertoires in COVID-19. The wider study: Sites in the United States, Italy and Spain provided acute and convalescent COVID-19 samples.

With 6 bases removed from V and 0 bases from J, the gap between germline ends came to 18 bases. There are 17 residues in the CDR3. Germline CDR1 and CDR2: SNHLY and FYNNEI. Per the original data handling: For nucleated cells, counts were estimated from reference gene primer amplification. Profiling relied on immunoSEQ multiplex PCR, and the TCRdb table lists in-frame clones only, not all of them. V and J calls and clone size are those listed in that table; D and trimming were worked out from the DNA. In the table there are 90,000 to 120,000 clones, approximately 87% of which are singletons. The sequenced sample consisted of peripheral blood. This chain connects TRBV2 to TRBJ1-5; possibly TRBD1 for D (5 bases). This sequence originates from a man aged 50 to 59 with acute or convalescent COVID-19. CDR3 bases: TGTGCCAGCAGCGGGACTCCCCCTTACTATAGCAATCAGCCCCAGCATTTT. Protein sequence: CASSGTPPYYSNQPQHF.